These T cell receptor beta chains were read from a single sample in a study of identical twins. Using its own MiXCR run on the 5' RACE reads, TCRdb lists one record per CDR3 protein. The sample lists 640,000 or so distinct CDR3 sequences, around 6.1% occurring once. The specimen sequenced was naive T cells sorted from blood. The receptors shown here come from a young man in good health. The CDR3 runs from the conserved cysteine through the conserved F or W. D genes are given only for firm matches. Rows may omit the clone size; those that give it use once, few, many or a size class.

v_gene: TRBV4-1
abundance: many
d_gene: TRBD2
j_gene: TRBJ2-1
CDR3nt: TGCGCCAGCAGGCAGACTAGCGGGGCATACAATGAGCAGTTCTTC
CDR3aa: CASRQTSGAYNEQFF

v_gene: TRBV7-9
abundance: many
d_gene: NA
j_gene: TRBJ2-5
CDR3nt: TGTGCCAGCAGCTTACCGACTACCATCCAAGAGACCCAGTACTTC
CDR3aa: CASSLPTTIQETQYF

v_gene: TRBV7-2
abundance: many
d_gene: NA
j_gene: TRBJ2-7
CDR3nt: TGTGCCAGCAGTTCAAACTGGGGCTACGAGCAGTACTTC
CDR3aa: CASSSNWGYEQYF

v_gene: TRBV6-1
abundance: NA
d_gene: NA
j_gene: TRBJ1-1
CDR3nt: TGTGCCAGTGAGGAGAAGCGGGGTTACACTGAAGCTTTCTTT
CDR3aa: CASEEKRGYTEAFF

v_gene: TRBV3-1
abundance: NA
d_gene: NA
j_gene: TRBJ1-3
CDR3nt: TGTGCCAGCAGCCGGCGGATGGATCTCTCTGGAAACACCATATATTTT
CDR3aa: CASSRRMDLSGNTIYF

v_gene: TRBV12-3/TRBV12-4
abundance: many
d_gene: TRBD2
j_gene: TRBJ2-7
CDR3nt: TGTGCCAGCAGTCTAGGGGGACTAGCGGCTTTCTACGAGCAGTACTTC
CDR3aa: CASSLGGLAAFYEQYF

v_gene: TRBV5-1
abundance: many
d_gene: NA
j_gene: TRBJ2-7
CDR3nt: TGCGCCAGCAGCTTGGCACCGTCTGCTGAGCAGTACTTC
CDR3aa: CASSLAPSAEQYF

v_gene: TRBV15
abundance: many
d_gene: NA
j_gene: TRBJ2-7
CDR3nt: TGTGCCACCAGCAGAGAACGGAGCTACGAGCAGTACTTC
CDR3aa: CATSRERSYEQYF

v_gene: TRBV12-3/TRBV12-4
abundance: many
d_gene: NA
j_gene: TRBJ2-5
CDR3nt: TGTGCCAGCAGTCTCAACAGGCTAGAAGAGACCCAGTACTTC
CDR3aa: CASSLNRLEETQYF

v_gene: TRBV12-3/TRBV12-4
abundance: many
d_gene: NA
j_gene: TRBJ1-6
CDR3nt: TGTGCCAGCAGGGAACGGAATAATTCACCCCTCCACTTT
CDR3aa: CASRERNNSPLHF

v_gene: TRBV19
abundance: many
d_gene: TRBD1
j_gene: TRBJ2-1
CDR3nt: TGTGCCAGTGCGCAGCCGGGACAGCAAAATGAGCAGTTCTTC
CDR3aa: CASAQPGQQNEQFF

v_gene: TRBV27
abundance: few
d_gene: TRBD1
j_gene: TRBJ2-5
CDR3nt: TGTGCCAGCAGTTCCCGGGACAGGGTTGGGGGGACCCAGTACTTC
CDR3aa: CASSSRDRVGGTQYF

v_gene: TRBV5-5
abundance: NA
d_gene: NA
j_gene: TRBJ2-5
CDR3nt: TGTGCCAGCAGCTTGTACGGGAACCACCAAGAGACCCAGTACTTC
CDR3aa: CASSLYGNHQETQYF

v_gene: TRBV12-3/TRBV12-4
abundance: few
d_gene: NA
j_gene: TRBJ2-5
CDR3nt: TGTGCCAGCAGTTTAGGGCACTCCCAGTACTTC
CDR3aa: CASSLGHSQYF

v_gene: TRBV10-3
abundance: many
d_gene: NA
j_gene: TRBJ2-1
CDR3nt: TGTGCCATCAGTGAGTCTGTCAGGACGACGGATGAGCAGTTCTTC
CDR3aa: CAISESVRTTDEQFF

v_gene: TRBV25-1
abundance: many
d_gene: TRBD2
j_gene: TRBJ2-1
CDR3nt: TGTGCCAGCAGTGCCTCCGGGACTAACCTCCATGAGCAGTTCTTC
CDR3aa: CASSASGTNLHEQFF

v_gene: TRBV20-1
abundance: many
d_gene: NA
j_gene: TRBJ1-1
CDR3nt: TGCAGTGCTCCTCGGAGGGGGAACACTGAAGCTTTCTTT
CDR3aa: CSAPRRGNTEAFF

v_gene: TRBV6-4
abundance: few
d_gene: TRBD2
j_gene: TRBJ2-4
CDR3nt: TGTGCCAGCAGTGAATTTGGACTAGCGGGAATCAACATTCAGTACTTC
CDR3aa: CASSEFGLAGINIQYF

v_gene: TRBV7-9
abundance: NA
d_gene: NA
j_gene: TRBJ2-3
CDR3nt: TGTGCCAGCAGCTCCCGATCGGGAGCCACAGATACGCAGTATTTT
CDR3aa: CASSSRSGATDTQYF

v_gene: TRBV27
abundance: few
d_gene: NA
j_gene: TRBJ2-3
CDR3nt: TGTGCCAGCAGTTTCCCGACAGGAAGAAAACAGTATTTT
CDR3aa: CASSFPTGRKQYF

v_gene: TRBV12-3/TRBV12-4
abundance: many
d_gene: NA
j_gene: TRBJ2-1
CDR3nt: TGTGCCAGCAGCAGGGTGGGGATAGTTCTGTTCTTC
CDR3aa: CASSRVGIVLFF

v_gene: TRBV29-1
abundance: many
d_gene: TRBD1
j_gene: TRBJ2-1
CDR3nt: TGCAGCGTGTCGGGACAGGGTAACCACAATGAGCAGTTCTTC
CDR3aa: CSVSGQGNHNEQFF

v_gene: TRBV7-3
abundance: NA
d_gene: TRBD2
j_gene: TRBJ2-1
CDR3nt: TGTGCCAGCAGCCCCTCCCCGGCGGGAGTGGTCCACAATGAGCAGTTCTTC
CDR3aa: CASSPSPAGVVHNEQFF

v_gene: TRBV30
abundance: few
d_gene: NA
j_gene: TRBJ1-4
CDR3nt: TGTGCCTGGAGAGTGGGACCTGAAAAACTGTTTTTT
CDR3aa: CAWRVGPEKLFF

v_gene: TRBV20-1
abundance: many
d_gene: TRBD2
j_gene: TRBJ2-3
CDR3nt: TGCCTGCCGGCGGGAGGGCCGGCAGATACGCAGTATTTT
CDR3aa: CLPAGGPADTQYF

v_gene: TRBV4-1
abundance: few
d_gene: TRBD2
j_gene: TRBJ2-3
CDR3nt: TGCGCCAGCAGCCCCCTGGGAGGGAAACCGGATACGCAGTATTTT
CDR3aa: CASSPLGGKPDTQYF

v_gene: TRBV12-3/TRBV12-4
abundance: many
d_gene: TRBD2
j_gene: TRBJ2-3
CDR3nt: TGTGCCAGCAGTTTAGGTAGCGGGAGGGTCCCCACAGATACGCAGTATTTT
CDR3aa: CASSLGSGRVPTDTQYF

v_gene: TRBV11-2
abundance: few
d_gene: NA
j_gene: TRBJ1-6
CDR3nt: TGTGCCAGCAGCTTAAGCACCGATGGGTCACCCCTCCACTTT
CDR3aa: CASSLSTDGSPLHF

v_gene: TRBV20-1
abundance: few
d_gene: TRBD2
j_gene: TRBJ2-1
CDR3nt: TGCAGTGCTAGTAATGCGGGAGTTAGGAATGAGCAGTTCTTC
CDR3aa: CSASNAGVRNEQFF

v_gene: TRBV11-3
abundance: few
d_gene: TRBD1
j_gene: TRBJ2-1
CDR3nt: TGTGCCAGCCGGGGACAGAATTTAATCTCCTACAATGAGCAGTTCTTC
CDR3aa: CASRGQNLISYNEQFF

v_gene: TRBV4-2
abundance: few
d_gene: NA
j_gene: TRBJ2-6
CDR3nt: TGTGCCAGCAGCCAGACAGACAGATCTAACTCTGGGGCCAACGTCCTGACTTTC
CDR3aa: CASSQTDRSNSGANVLTF

v_gene: TRBV28
abundance: NA
d_gene: TRBD1
j_gene: TRBJ2-6
CDR3nt: TGTGCCAGCAGCAGACCGGGACAGCACTCTGGGGCCAACGTCCTGACTTTC
CDR3aa: CASSRPGQHSGANVLTF

v_gene: TRBV10-3
abundance: many
d_gene: NA
j_gene: TRBJ2-1
CDR3nt: TGTGCCAGCATACCCCAGGGGGGTTGGGATGAGCAGTTCTTC
CDR3aa: CASIPQGGWDEQFF

v_gene: TRBV15
abundance: NA
d_gene: TRBD1
j_gene: TRBJ2-5
CDR3nt: TGTGCCACCAGCCCTACGGACAGGGGAATAGAGACCCAGTACTTC
CDR3aa: CATSPTDRGIETQYF

v_gene: TRBV12-3/TRBV12-4
abundance: few
d_gene: TRBD2
j_gene: TRBJ2-1
CDR3nt: TGTGCCAGCAGCCCACTCTCGTCTAGCGGGTCGGTGGGTGAGCAGTTCTTC
CDR3aa: CASSPLSSSGSVGEQFF

v_gene: TRBV3-1
abundance: NA
d_gene: NA
j_gene: TRBJ2-2
CDR3nt: TGTGCCAGCAGCCGCATTGGGGCCGGGGAGCTGTTTTTT
CDR3aa: CASSRIGAGELFF

v_gene: TRBV29-1
abundance: many
d_gene: TRBD2
j_gene: TRBJ2-7
CDR3nt: TGCAGCGTTATGGGGTCTGGAGGGAGGGCCTACGAGCAGTACTTC
CDR3aa: CSVMGSGGRAYEQYF

v_gene: TRBV5-1
abundance: many
d_gene: NA
j_gene: TRBJ2-3
CDR3nt: TGCGCCAGCAGCTTCTCGACCCAGATCGATACGCAGTATTTT
CDR3aa: CASSFSTQIDTQYF

v_gene: TRBV29-1
abundance: many
d_gene: TRBD2
j_gene: TRBJ2-5
CDR3nt: TGCAGCGCTGTTCCATTCATTGGACTAGCGGGAGAAGAGACCCAGTACTTC
CDR3aa: CSAVPFIGLAGEETQYF

v_gene: TRBV12-3/TRBV12-4
abundance: NA
d_gene: NA
j_gene: TRBJ2-3
CDR3nt: TGTGCCGGGGGTAGGACTCAAAGCACAGATACGCAGTATTTT
CDR3aa: CAGGRTQSTDTQYF

v_gene: TRBV12-3/TRBV12-4
abundance: many
d_gene: NA
j_gene: TRBJ2-2
CDR3nt: TGTGCCAGCAGTCCTATTACCGGGGAGCTGTTTTTT
CDR3aa: CASSPITGELFF

v_gene: TRBV5-5
abundance: many
d_gene: NA
j_gene: TRBJ2-7
CDR3nt: TGTGCCAGCAGCTTGGATAGAGCGATTTCCTACGAGCAGTACTTC
CDR3aa: CASSLDRAISYEQYF

v_gene: TRBV24-1
abundance: many
d_gene: TRBD2
j_gene: TRBJ2-2
CDR3nt: TGTGCCACCAGTGATTTGGGACTAGCGTGGAACACCGGGGAGCTGTTTTTT
CDR3aa: CATSDLGLAWNTGELFF

v_gene: TRBV12-3/TRBV12-4
abundance: NA
d_gene: TRBD2
j_gene: TRBJ2-1
CDR3nt: TGTGCCGGCAGTTTTCCGGGACTAGAAAATGAGCAGTTCTTC
CDR3aa: CAGSFPGLENEQFF

v_gene: TRBV7-9
abundance: many
d_gene: NA
j_gene: TRBJ2-1
CDR3nt: TGTGCCAGCAGCCCACTGACCGGGAGACGGGATGAGCAGTTCTTC
CDR3aa: CASSPLTGRRDEQFF

v_gene: TRBV7-8
abundance: few
d_gene: TRBD2
j_gene: TRBJ2-7
CDR3nt: TGTGCCAGCAGCTCTCAGAGAGGAACGCCTAGCGGGAGGGCCCTGAGGGAGCAGTACTTC
CDR3aa: CASSSQRGTPSGRALREQYF

v_gene: TRBV3-1
abundance: many
d_gene: NA
j_gene: TRBJ2-7
CDR3nt: TGTGCCAGCAGCCAAGATATCCAGCCCGACGAGCAGTACTTC
CDR3aa: CASSQDIQPDEQYF

v_gene: TRBV3-1
abundance: NA
d_gene: NA
j_gene: TRBJ2-1
CDR3nt: TGTGCCAGCAGCCAACCAGGTTCTTGGGAGAGCTCCTACAATGAGCAGTTCTTC
CDR3aa: CASSQPGSWESSYNEQFF

v_gene: TRBV7-9
abundance: many
d_gene: TRBD2
j_gene: TRBJ2-3
CDR3nt: TGTGCCAGCAGCTTAACTAGCGGGAAGGGAGATACGCAGTATTTT
CDR3aa: CASSLTSGKGDTQYF

v_gene: TRBV11-3
abundance: few
d_gene: NA
j_gene: TRBJ1-1
CDR3nt: TGTGCCAGCAGCTTAGATCATTCAGTGAACACTGAAGCTTTCTTT
CDR3aa: CASSLDHSVNTEAFF

v_gene: TRBV28
abundance: many
d_gene: NA
j_gene: TRBJ1-4
CDR3nt: TGTGCCAGCAGTTTGGTGGGAACTAATGAAAAACTGTTTTTT
CDR3aa: CASSLVGTNEKLFF

v_gene: TRBV3-1
abundance: few
d_gene: TRBD2
j_gene: TRBJ2-1
CDR3nt: TGTGCCAGCAGCCACAGCCCGGCTAGCGGGAGAAGTCGGGACAATGAGCAGTTCTTC
CDR3aa: CASSHSPASGRSRDNEQFF

v_gene: TRBV3-1
abundance: many
d_gene: NA
j_gene: TRBJ2-1
CDR3nt: TGTGCCAGCAGCCCAATCTCGGGGCCCCATGAGCAGTTCTTC
CDR3aa: CASSPISGPHEQFF